This record looks at one TCR beta chain sequence and its context. Here immunoSEQ multiplex PCR was the method, and the copy in TCRdb shows in-frame clones only, minus some. The sample lists some 120,000 clones, around nine tenths seen once, with 1.5% to 2% in the top ten. This sample was taken from a study of blood T cell repertoires in COVID-19. The receptor was isolated from a human donor with active COVID-19. The donor label of this sample is uncertain. Sequences were obtained from peripheral blood.

For the CDR3, the DNA is TGTGCCAGCGATGCAGTTGGGACAGGGGCCTACAATGAGCAGTTCTTC. It encodes CASDAVGTGAYNEQFF. V and J are TRBV5-5 and TRBJ2-1; 10 bases agree with TRBD1. J was trimmed by 2 bases and V by 7 bases; bases with no gene match: 9. Germline V gene sequence: CDR1 SGHKS, CDR2 YYEKEE (reference sequence). This CDR3 contains 16 residues.